One sample yielded the 27 T cell receptor beta chains listed below, sequenced in a study of blood T cell repertoires in COVID-19. Here immunoSEQ multiplex PCR was the method, and the copy in TCRdb shows in-frame clones only, minus some. The table lists tens of thousands of clones, about 82% of them singletons, with 35% to 50% in the top ten. What was sequenced was peripheral blood. These receptors originate from a human donor in a cohort sampled during active COVID-19.

The sample holds one count of this clone. J is TRBJ1-3 and V is TRBV3-1 (or the pseudogene TRBV3-2); tentatively, D is TRBD1 (6 bases). CDR1 LGHDT and CDR2 YNNKEL come from the germline V gene (reference sequence). Trimming took 2 bases from V and 1 from J, leaving 12 bases between them. There are 16 residues in the CDR3. CDR3 sequence: CASSQNPRGSGNTIYF. As DNA, the CDR3 is TGTGCCAGCAGCCAAAACCCGAGGGGGTCTGGAAACACCATATATTTT.

The chain joins TRBV15 to TRBJ2-7; 12 bases align to TRBD1. In germline, CDR1 is LNHNV, CDR2 YYDKDF (reference sequence). Trimming removed 0 bases from V and 5 bases from J; junction bases left unmatched: 5. This CDR3 contains 16 residues. In nucleotides, the CDR3 is TGTGCCACCAGCAGAGACAGGGGACAGGGGGCGGACGAGCAGTACTTC. It is translated as CATSRDRGQGADEQYF. Based on the CDR3 plus reference TRBV15 and TRBJ2-7, the full variable domain is DAMVIQNPRYQVTQFGKPVTLSCSQTLNHNVMYWYQQKSSQAPKLLFHYYDKDFNNEADTPDNFQSRRPNTSFCFLDIRSPGLGDTAMYLCATSRDRGQGADEQYFGPGTRLTVT.

V gene TRBV3-1 (or the pseudogene TRBV3-2) combines with J gene TRBJ1-3; D unclear. The germline gives CDR1 LGHDT, CDR2 YNNKEL (reference sequence). V was shortened by 1 base and J by 2 bases, with 6 bases between the two germline ends. This CDR3 comprises 14 residues. CDR3 in amino acids: CASSQVRTGNTIYF. CDR3 sequence (DNA): TGTGCCAGCAGCCAAGTCAGGACTGGAAACACCATATATTTT.

This clone was seen a few times. The J gene is TRBJ2-5, the V gene TRBV9; weak D call: TRBD1 (5 bases). The CDR3 loop spans 15 amino acids. V was pared by 0 bases and J by 5 bases, with 14 bases between. Germline CDR1 SGDLS, CDR2 YYNGEE. The DNA for the CDR3 is TGTGCCAGCAGCGTAGGAGGTGGGGCCTGGGAGACCCAGTACTTC. This codes for CASSVGGGAWETQYF.

This rearrangement joins TRBV5-6 to TRBJ2-5; D possibly corresponds to TRBD2 (7 bases). This CDR3 is built from 15 residues. Trimming stripped 4 bases from V and 5 bases from J, with 18 bases between. Germline assignment: CDR1 SGHDT and CDR2 YYEEEE. CDR3 protein: CASSPTTGGGETQYF. For the CDR3, the DNA is TGTGCCAGCAGCCCCACTACGGGGGGCGGTGAGACCCAGTACTTC.

The chain joins TRBV30 to TRBJ1-6; maybe TRBD1 (5 bases). The CDR3 covers 12 residues. Germline V gives CDR1 GTSNPN, CDR2 SVGIG (reference sequence). Trimming stripped 3 bases from V and 11 bases from J, with 11 bases between. The CDR3 coding sequence is TGTGCCTGGAGCTCAGGACAACCACCCCTCCACTTT. This encodes CAWSSGQPPLHF. The variable domain in full, with the rest retrieved from reference TRBV30 and TRBJ1-6, is SQTIHQWPATLVQPVGSPLSLECTVEGTSNPNLYWYRQAAGRGLQLLFYSVGIGQISSEVPQNLSASRPQDRQFILSSKKLLLSDSGFYLCAWSSGQPPLHFGNGTRLTVT.

V and J are TRBV30 and TRBJ2-4, with 11 bases lining up with TRBD2. Trimming took 4 bases from V and 0 from J; bases not matched to a gene: 5. CDR3 length equals 16 residues. The germline V gene encodes CDR1 GTSNPN and CDR2 SVGIG (reference sequence). The CDR3, as DNA: TGTGCCTGGACCGGACTAGCGGGCTTAGCCAAAAACATTCAGTACTTC. Its translation is CAWTGLAGLAKNIQYF.

The CDR3 nucleotides are TGTGCCAGCCGAGGCCAGGGTGCGAACACCGGGGAGCTGTTTTTT. This gives the protein CASRGQGANTGELFF. This rearrangement joins TRBV6-6 to TRBJ2-2; D is perhaps TRBD1 (5 bases). This CDR3 region has 15 residues. V lost 8 bases and J 0 bases, leaving 13 bases between the germline ends. Germline CDR1 is MNHNY and CDR2 is SVGAGI (reference sequence).

The rearrangement links TRBV7-8 to TRBJ1-5; 9 positions match TRBD1. There are 15 residues in the CDR3. The ends lost 1 base at V and 5 bases at J; junction bases unmatched: 3. Germline V gene sequence: CDR1 SGHVS, CDR2 FQNEAQ. Here the CDR3 reads CASSLEGQGYQPQHF. The CDR3 DNA sequence: TGTGCCAGCAGCTTAGAAGGACAGGGGTATCAGCCCCAGCATTTT.

The chain employs TRBV7-9 and TRBJ1-1; tentatively, D is TRBD1 (5 bases). This CDR3 is built from 14 residues. Trimming stripped 5 bases from V and 5 bases from J, with 15 bases between. Per the germline V gene, CDR1 is SEHNR and CDR2 is FQNEAQ (reference sequence). As DNA, the CDR3 is TGTGCCAGCAGCGTCGAACCGGGGGGGACTGAAGCTTTCTTT. It translates to CASSVEPGGTEAFF.

The table lists this clone with many counts. The chain's CDR3 is CATSDLVAGGTEQFF. CDR3 DNA: TGTGCCACCAGTGATTTAGTAGCGGGGGGGACTGAGCAGTTCTTC. J is TRBJ2-1 and V is TRBV24-1, with 11 bases matching TRBD2. Germline trimming cut 1 base from V and 9 bases from J; bases unmatched to any gene: 4. Looked up from germline, CDR1 is KGHDR and CDR2 is SFDVKD. This CDR3 is 15 amino acids long.

This clone appeared a few times. The V and J genes are TRBV7-3 and TRBJ2-1, with a tentative D call TRBD2 (6 bases). The germline V gene has CDR1 SGHTA and CDR2 FQGTGA. V was trimmed by 3 bases and J by 7 bases, leaving 10 bases between them. This CDR3 comprises 13 residues. DNA for the CDR3: TGTGCCAGCAGCTTGGGGGGTTGGAATGAGCAGTTCTTC. Amino acids: CASSLGGWNEQFF.

The genes are TRBV3-1 (or the pseudogene TRBV3-2) and TRBJ2-3; 11 bases agree with TRBD2. The V segment lost 0 bases and the J segment 4 bases; nucleotides outside the gene matches: 6. CDR3 length: 17 amino acids. Germline assignment: CDR1 LGHDT and CDR2 YNNKEL (reference sequence). The CDR3 DNA reads as TGTGCCAGCAGCCAAGATAAATTAGCGGGGGGGCCAGATACGCAGTATTTT. This codes for CASSQDKLAGGPDTQYF.

The chain joins TRBV29-1 to TRBJ1-4; 8 bases map to TRBD1. CDR1 is SQVTM and CDR2 is ANQGSEA in the germline V gene. The CDR3 length is 14 residues. Trimming removed 8 bases from V and 3 bases from J; junction bases left unmatched: 8. CDR3 sequence: CSFQGARSNEKLFF. The CDR3 DNA is TGCAGCTTCCAGGGGGCGCGTTCTAATGAAAAACTGTTTTTT.

This rearrangement joins TRBV24-1 to TRBJ1-5; 9 positions match TRBD1. CDR3 length equals 21 residues. Germline CDR1 reads KGHDR; CDR2 reads SFDVKD. With V trimmed by 4 bases and J by 0 bases, 18 bases remained unmatched. Here the CDR3 reads CATSDSPPGTGIYTSNQPQHF. CDR3 in DNA: TGTGCCACCAGTGACTCACCACCCGGGACAGGGATCTATACTAGCAATCAGCCCCAGCATTTT.

The chain carries TRBV3-1 (or the pseudogene TRBV3-2) and TRBJ2-5; the match to TRBD1 covers 8 bases. Germline assignment: CDR1 LGHDT and CDR2 YNNKEL (reference sequence). With V trimmed by 0 bases and J by 4 bases, 1 base remained unmatched. This CDR3 spans 14 amino acids. CDR3 protein: CASSQDRGRETQYF. The CDR3 DNA reads as TGTGCCAGCAGCCAAGACAGGGGGCGAGAGACCCAGTACTTC.

This clone has a single count. J is TRBJ2-1 and V is TRBV16, with a weak D call TRBD1 (5 bases). Per the germline V gene, CDR1 is KGHSY and CDR2 is FQNENV. This CDR3 region has 21 residues. V was pared by 4 bases and J by 1 base, with 29 bases between. The CDR3 is CASSPPLGPPPWRRSYNEQFF. In DNA, the CDR3 is TGTGCCAGCAGCCCCCCATTGGGGCCCCCCCCCTGGCGTAGGTCCTACAATGAGCAGTTCTTC. The entire variable domain, with the rest obtained from reference TRBV16 and TRBJ2-1, is as follows: GEEVAQTPKHLVRGEGQKAKLYCAPIKGHSYVFWYQQVLKNEFKFLISFQNENVFDETGMPKERFSAKCLPNSPCSLEIQATKLEDSAVYFCASSPPLGPPPWRRSYNEQFFGPGTRLTVL.

The J gene is TRBJ1-2, the V gene TRBV18; 9 nucleotides agree with TRBD1. V lost 1 base and J lost 3; bases outside the gene matches: 3. Looked up from germline, CDR1 is KGHSH and CDR2 is LQKENI. This CDR3 comprises 15 residues. The CDR3 spells CASSPRTGDDYGYTF. The CDR3, as DNA: TGTGCCAGCTCACCACGGACAGGGGACGACTATGGCTACACCTTC.

The rearrangement uses TRBV18 and TRBJ1-1, with D perhaps matching TRBD1 (6 bases). The ends were cut back, 3 bases at V and 0 bases at J, with 8 bases in the middle. CDR1 and CDR2 from the germline V gene are KGHSH and LQKENI. The CDR3 runs to 14 residues. CDR3 nucleotide sequence: TGTGCCAGCTCACCGGACAGAGTGAACACTGAAGCTTTCTTT. The encoded protein is CASSPDRVNTEAFF.

This chain uses TRBV6-5 with TRBJ2-5; 7 bases agree with TRBD1. The J segment lost 5 bases and the V segment lost 7 bases, leaving 7 bases of the junction unmatched. The CDR3 is 13 residues long. Germline CDR1 MNHEY, CDR2 SVGAGI. The chain's CDR3 is CASTNTGVETQYF. CDR3 DNA sequence: TGTGCCAGCACTAACACAGGGGTGGAGACCCAGTACTTC.

The table lists this clone with a count of one. This chain connects TRBV5-4 to TRBJ1-1, with a possible D match to TRBD1 (5 bases). The CDR3 spans 15 residues. Germline V lookup: CDR1 SGHNT, CDR2 YYREEE (reference sequence). V was clipped by 0 bases and J by 3 bases, with 12 bases between them. CDR3 loop: CASSLGAGSYTEAFF. The CDR3 DNA sequence: TGTGCCAGCAGCTTGGGGGCAGGGTCCTACACTGAAGCTTTCTTT. Complete variable domain (other parts from reference TRBV5-4 and TRBJ1-1): ETGVTQSPTHLIKTRGQQVTLRCSSQSGHNTVSWYQQALGQGPQFIFQYYREEENGRGNFPPRFSGLQFPNYSSELNVNALELDDSALYLCASSLGAGSYTEAFFGQGTRLTVV.

A remark on this clone: Additional DNA sequences in this sample encode the identical CDR3. The chain carries TRBV29-1 and TRBJ1-1; 10 positions agree with TRBD1. V lost 8 bases and J lost 10; bases outside the gene matches: 7. The CDR3 covers 11 residues. The V gene's germline CDR1 is SQVTM and CDR2 ANQGSEA. The CDR3 loop is CSLRDRGRAFF. In DNA, the CDR3 is TGCAGCCTCAGGGACAGGGGAAGAGCTTTCTTT.

This clone was seen at least ten times. The chain has TRBV30 and TRBJ2-7, with TRBD2 as a possible D gene (7 bases). Germline V gives CDR1 GTSNPN, CDR2 SVGIG (reference sequence). This CDR3 has 15 residues. V dropped 8 bases and J dropped 0 bases, with 20 bases sitting between them. The DNA of the CDR3 is TGTGCCCTGGGGGGCGGGGGCAGGAGCTCCTACGAGCAGTACTTC. Protein sequence: CALGGGGRSSYEQYF.

The V gene is TRBV5-4, the J gene TRBJ2-2, with a tentative D call TRBD1 (6 bases). Germline V gives CDR1 SGHNT, CDR2 YYREEE (reference sequence). Deletions cut 4 bases from V and 7 bases from J, with 23 bases between. This CDR3 region has 17 residues. The CDR3 sequence is CASSPYLSGEGNGELFF. The CDR3 bases are TGTGCCAGCAGCCCCTACCTGTCAGGGGAAGGTAACGGGGAGCTGTTTTTT.

This chain uses TRBV6-5 with TRBJ2-2, with a tentative D call TRBD1 (6 bases). Germline V lookup: CDR1 MNHEY, CDR2 SVGAGI. Deletions cut 7 bases from V and 4 bases from J, with 16 bases between. The CDR3 runs to 15 residues. The CDR3 loop reads CASKRDRGFTGELFF. The CDR3 DNA reads as TGTGCCAGCAAACGCGATAGGGGGTTCACCGGGGAGCTGTTTTTT.

The V call is TRBV20-1, the J call TRBJ1-5; maybe TRBD1 (5 bases). The V gene lost 3 bases and the J gene lost 2 bases, with 17 bases spanning the gap. CDR1 DFQATT and CDR2 SNEGSKA come from the germline V gene (reference sequence). The CDR3 is 16 residues long. The CDR3 DNA reads as TGCAGTGCTAGTGGGGGAGGGGCGGCGGGCAATCAGCCCCAGCATTTT. Its protein is CSASGGGAAGNQPQHF.

V usage is TRBV6-5 and J usage is TRBJ1-2, with 7 bases aligning to TRBD1. J gave up 3 bases and V 2 bases, and 6 bases lay outside the gene matches. CDR1 and CDR2 from the germline V gene are MNHEY and SVGAGI. The CDR3 is 15 residues long. CDR3 nucleotide sequence: TGTGCCAGCAGTTACCAAACCAGGGGGGACTATGGCTACACCTTC. Its translation: CASSYQTRGDYGYTF.